These T cell receptor beta chains were read from a single sample in a study of metastatic and nonmetastatic thyroid tumors. TCRdb reanalyzed the PCR reads with MiXCR. The sample contains some 5,000 clones, approximately 30% of which appear only once. Sequenced material: adjacent normal tissue. The receptor set was obtained from a female donor with papillary thyroid cancer or a benign thyroid nodule (not recorded which). Some clones in this sample may be carry-over from other donors' samples. CDR3s include the opening cysteine and the closing phenylalanine or tryptophan. D genes are given only for firm matches. Some rows have no size entry. The others give once, few or many, or a class for an expanded clone.

CASSLATGFEKLFF,TGTGCCAGCAGCTTAGCTACAGGGTTTGAAAAACTGTTTTTT,medium-sized,-,TRBV7-9,TRBJ1-4
CASSLMGQGEQYF,TGCGCCAGCAGCTTGATGGGGCAAGGGGAGCAGTACTTC,-,-,TRBV5-1,TRBJ2-7
CASTRAGRQETQYF,TGTGCCAGCACCAGGGCGGGTAGGCAAGAGACCCAGTACTTC,-,-,TRBV12-3/TRBV12-4,TRBJ2-5
CSANGGGGQETQYF,TGCAGTGCTAATGGGGGCGGGGGCCAAGAGACCCAGTACTTC,-,-,TRBV20-1,TRBJ2-5
CASSLGRQFWGGYTF,TGTGCCAGCAGCTTAGGCAGACAGTTCTGGGGCGGCTACACCTTC,once,-,TRBV11-2,TRBJ1-2
CASSFEGQAIEAFF,TGTGCCAGCAGCTTTGAGGGACAGGCCATTGAAGCTTTCTTT,-,TRBD1,TRBV5-5,TRBJ1-1
CASVPGRGRTYEQYF,TGTGCTAGTGTCCCCGGTAGGGGGCGAACCTACGAGCAGTACTTC,-,TRBD1,TRBV12-5,TRBJ2-7
CASSLLGARETQYF,TGTGCCAGCAGTTTGCTAGGAGCTCGAGAGACCCAGTACTTC,medium-sized,-,TRBV12-3/TRBV12-4,TRBJ2-5
CSATTPGGNGDEAFF,TGCAGTGCTACTACCCCGGGGGGGAACGGTGATGAAGCTTTCTTT,once,-,TRBV20-1,TRBJ1-1
CASSLTGPHQTGYGYTF,TGTGCCAGCAGCCTAACCGGACCGCACCAAACGGGGTATGGCTACACCTTC,few,-,TRBV6-1,TRBJ1-2
CASSGPFYEQYF,TGCGCCAGCAGTGGGCCTTTCTACGAGCAGTACTTC,few,-,TRBV10-1,TRBJ2-7
CASSVSSGSPTDTQYF,TGTGCCAGCAGTGTCTCTAGCGGGTCCCCCACAGATACGCAGTATTTT,medium-sized,TRBD2,TRBV6-1,TRBJ2-3
CASSPRDIQENQYF,TGTGCCAGCAGTCCTCGGGACATCCAAGAGAACCAGTACTTC,few,-,TRBV6-2/TRBV6-3,TRBJ2-5
CASSLITAGALSGANVLTF,TGTGCCAGCAGCTTAATTACTGCGGGGGCTTTATCTGGGGCCAACGTCCTGACTTTC,-,-,TRBV7-3,TRBJ2-6
CASSQDVLGLAGVNYNEQFF,TGTGCCAGCAGCCAAGACGTCCTGGGACTAGCGGGGGTGAACTACAATGAGCAGTTCTTC,-,TRBD2,TRBV3-1,TRBJ2-1
CASNLIGEGNEQFF,TGTGCCAGCAACCTTATTGGGGAGGGCAATGAGCAGTTCTTC,medium-sized,TRBD2,TRBV12-3/TRBV12-4,TRBJ2-1
CASSFNEGREKDEQFF,TGTGCCAGCAGCTTCAACGAGGGGCGGGAGAAGGATGAGCAGTTCTTC,medium-sized,TRBD2,TRBV5-4,TRBJ2-1
CSARYTEVVGYTF,TGCAGTGCTAGATATACAGAGGTAGTTGGCTACACCTTC,few,-,TRBV20-1,TRBJ1-2
CASTQRRGTSGSNEQFF,TGTGCCAGCACCCAACGCAGGGGGACTAGCGGGAGCAATGAGCAGTTCTTC,few,TRBD2,TRBV6-5,TRBJ2-1
CASSLGRAETQYF,TGTGCCAGCAGCTTGGGCCGGGCGGAGACCCAGTACTTC,medium-sized,-,TRBV5-4,TRBJ2-5
CSATNGTSGRAVNEQYF,TGCAGTGCTACCAACGGGACTAGCGGGAGGGCCGTTAACGAGCAGTACTTC,few,TRBD2,TRBV20-1,TRBJ2-7
CASRGIGETQYF,TGTGCCAGCCGGGGGATTGGGGAGACCCAGTACTTC,few,-,TRBV7-3,TRBJ2-5
CASSPGNNGNTIYF,TGTGCCAGCTCACCCGGAAACAACGGAAACACCATATATTTT,-,-,TRBV18,TRBJ1-3
CASSQDRQGGNIQYF,TGTGCCAGCAGCCAAGATCGTCAGGGAGGGAACATTCAGTACTTC,-,TRBD2,TRBV4-2,TRBJ2-4
CASSLALAGGSTDTQYF,TGTGCCAGCAGTTTAGCGCTAGCGGGAGGTTCCACAGATACGCAGTATTTT,medium-sized,TRBD2,TRBV12-3/TRBV12-4,TRBJ2-3
CASSESVWFASGRSYEQYF,TGTGCCAGCAGTGAATCGGTTTGGTTCGCTAGCGGGAGGTCGTACGAGCAGTACTTC,few,TRBD2,TRBV25-1,TRBJ2-7
CASRGQGASNQPQHF,TGTGCCAGCCGCGGACAGGGGGCGAGCAATCAGCCCCAGCATTTT,few,TRBD1,TRBV6-1,TRBJ1-5
CSAPRTTGGYYEQYF,TGCAGTGCCCCCCGTACAACGGGGGGTTACTACGAGCAGTACTTC,-,TRBD2,TRBV20-1,TRBJ2-7
CASSPLPRATHGGEAFF,TGTGCCAGCTCACCGTTGCCCAGGGCCACTCATGGAGGTGAAGCTTTCTTT,medium-sized,-,TRBV18,TRBJ1-1
CASSASGEETQYF,TGTGCCAGCAGTGCTAGCGGGGAAGAGACCCAGTACTTC,few,TRBD2,TRBV6-1,TRBJ2-5
CASRTQGPPYYEQYF,TGTGCCAGCAGAACTCAGGGTCCGCCCTACTACGAGCAGTACTTC,medium-sized,-,TRBV28,TRBJ2-7
CASSTSLTGRNGAFF,TGTGCCAGCAGCACATCCTTGACAGGGAGGAACGGAGCTTTCTTT,-,TRBD1,TRBV5-4,TRBJ1-1
CASSFILSGGTDTQYF,TGTGCCAGCAGTTTCATTTTAAGCGGAGGCACAGATACGCAGTATTTT,few,-,TRBV27,TRBJ2-3
CASRDGTSVYEQYF,TGTGCCAGCAGAGACGGGACTAGCGTCTACGAGCAGTACTTC,-,TRBD2,TRBV2,TRBJ2-7
CASSIFDFNKPQHF,TGTGCCAGTAGTATTTTCGACTTTAATAAGCCCCAGCATTTT,-,-,TRBV19,TRBJ1-5
CSARTSGSPDTQYF,TGCAGTGCTAGGACTAGCGGGAGCCCAGATACGCAGTATTTT,-,TRBD2,TRBV20-1,TRBJ2-3
CASSLGSGRSTGELFF,TGTGCCAGCAGTTTAGGGTCGGGGAGATCCACCGGGGAGCTGTTTTTT,-,-,TRBV12-3/TRBV12-4,TRBJ2-2
CASSLVGGRNEQFF,TGTGCCAGCAGCTTAGTAGGGGGGAGGAATGAGCAGTTCTTC,medium-sized,-,TRBV7-2,TRBJ2-1
CASSLTGGTEAFF,TGTGCCAGCAGCTTGACAGGGGGCACTGAAGCTTTCTTT,medium-sized,TRBD1,TRBV7-6,TRBJ1-1
CASSYGDGAAFF,TGTGCCAGCAGTTACGGGGATGGGGCAGCTTTCTTT,-,-,TRBV6-6,TRBJ1-1
CASSQFQGASNTEAFF,TGTGCCAGCAGCCAATTCCAGGGGGCGTCGAACACTGAAGCTTTCTTT,large,TRBD1,TRBV27,TRBJ1-1
CASLGLAGGPYNEQFF,TGCGCCAGCCTTGGACTAGCGGGGGGGCCATACAATGAGCAGTTCTTC,-,TRBD2,TRBV4-1,TRBJ2-1
CASSPGTGWTDTQYF,TGTGCCAGCTCACCCGGGACAGGGTGGACAGATACGCAGTATTTT,many,TRBD1,TRBV18,TRBJ2-3
CASSLTPTAYGYTF,TGTGCCAGCAGTCTGACACCGACGGCCTATGGCTACACCTTC,-,-,TRBV11-2,TRBJ1-2
CASSLRGFGDQPQHF,TGTGCCAGCAGCTTAAGGGGTTTCGGGGATCAGCCCCAGCATTTT,few,-,TRBV13,TRBJ1-5
CASTAGLPGTGELFF,TGTGCCAGCACTGCAGGTCTCCCAGGGACCGGGGAGCTGTTTTTT,large,-,TRBV2,TRBJ2-2
CASSGSKGGGSKETQYF,TGTGCCAGCAGTGGATCGAAAGGGGGGGGGTCAAAGGAGACCCAGTACTTC,many,-,TRBV2,TRBJ2-5
CASRGDQFSAFF,TGTGCCAGCAGGGGTGACCAGTTTTCGGCTTTCTTT,-,-,TRBV7-3,TRBJ1-1
CASSPGLAGNEQFF,TGTGCCAGCAGTCCCGGACTAGCGGGCAATGAGCAGTTCTTC,few,TRBD2,TRBV27,TRBJ2-1
CASSPQGMDTEAFF,TGTGCCAGCTCACCCCAGGGGATGGACACTGAAGCTTTCTTT,-,-,TRBV18,TRBJ1-1
CASGLGVGSYNEQFF,TGTGCTAGTGGTTTAGGAGTTGGGTCCTACAATGAGCAGTTCTTC,few,-,TRBV12-5,TRBJ2-1
CASSSTSGGSNEQYF,TGCGCCAGCAGCTCGACTAGCGGAGGGTCGAACGAGCAGTACTTC,few,TRBD2,TRBV5-1,TRBJ2-7
CASSYGEGNTIYF,TGTGCCAGCAGTTACGGGGAAGGAAACACCATATATTTT,large,-,TRBV6-5,TRBJ1-3
CASTALGRSRGETQYF,TGTGCCAGCACCGCACTGGGGAGGTCACGGGGGGAGACCCAGTACTTC,-,-,TRBV6-1,TRBJ2-5